These 29 T cell receptor beta chains share one sample of origin, sequenced in a study of T-cell memory formation after mild COVID-19. TCRdb itself ran the 5' RACE reads through MiXCR, one entry per CDR3 protein. The sample lists 100,000 to 150,000 distinct CDR3 sequences, roughly 6% seen once, with approximately 2.1% in the top ten. The sequenced sample consisted of PBMCs or a T cell subset sorted from them (not recorded which). These receptors all come from an adult woman who had mild COVID-19 (a few samples of this study predate the infection). Cell type and time point are not known.

This clonotype was counted at least ten times. This rearrangement joins TRBV12-3 or TRBV12-4 to TRBJ1-5, with a possible D match to TRBD1 (5 bases). This CDR3 region has 14 residues. With 7 bases removed from V and 3 bases from J, the gap between germline ends came to 13 bases. For the CDR3, the DNA is TGTGCCAGCAAAGGACAAGTTAACAATCAGCCCCAGCATTTT. Translated, it gives CASKGQVNNQPQHF.

V usage is TRBV4-1 and J usage is TRBJ2-7; 9 nucleotides agree with TRBD1. The ends lost 7 bases at V and 9 bases at J; junction bases unmatched: 22. Per the germline V gene, CDR1 is MGHRA and CDR2 is YSYEKL. The CDR3 extends over 17 amino acids. CDR3 nucleotide sequence: TGCGCCAGCACCTCATCACCATCCGGGACAGGGAGGGGGGCGCAGTACTTC. This gives the protein CASTSSPSGTGRGAQYF.

This clonotype was observed a few times. V usage is TRBV25-1 and J usage is TRBJ1-4; 7 nucleotides match TRBD1. The germline V gene encodes CDR1 MGHDK and CDR2 SYGVNS. The CDR3 sequence is 13 residues long. Trimming took 6 bases from V and 10 from J; bases not matched to a gene: 8. In DNA, the CDR3 is TGTGCCAGCAGCCCCGGGACAGCTGGAAAACTGTTTTTT. Translating it yields CASSPGTAGKLFF.

This clonotype came up a few times. The rearrangement uses TRBV14 and TRBJ2-5, with 15 bases that match TRBD2. Germline values: CDR1 SGHDN, CDR2 FVKESK. The CDR3 spans 18 residues. With V trimmed by 4 bases and J by 1 base, 7 bases remained unmatched. CDR3 residues: CASSPLGLAGGFQETQYF. In nucleotides, the CDR3 is TGTGCCAGCAGCCCCCTGGGACTAGCGGGGGGATTCCAAGAGACCCAGTACTTC.

The V and J genes are TRBV7-3 and TRBJ2-2, with D perhaps TRBD1 (6 bases). Trimming removed 4 bases from V and 6 bases from J, with 9 bases in between. The CDR3 is 13 amino acids. The V gene's germline CDR1 is SGHTA and CDR2 FQGTGA. CDR3 region: CASSSTGSGELFF. The CDR3 nucleotides read TGTGCCAGCAGCTCCACAGGGTCCGGGGAGCTGTTTTTT.

This clonotype was detected many times. The V call is TRBV7-9, the J call TRBJ2-2; the match to TRBD1 covers 9 bases. The CDR3 has 16 amino acids. Per germline, CDR1 SEHNR and CDR2 FQNEAQ (reference sequence). With V trimmed by 7 bases and J by 4 bases, 10 bases remained unmatched. The DNA of the CDR3 is TGTGCCAGCACCCAACGGGGGACAGGGCGCACCGGGGAGCTGTTTTTT. Protein product: CASTQRGTGRTGELFF.

The rearrangement uses TRBV6-5 and TRBJ1-3; D is unresolved. The CDR3 extends over 15 amino acids. Trimming cost V 6 bases and J 2 bases, with 14 bases left between them. Germline V lookup: CDR1 MNHEY, CDR2 SVGAGI. The CDR3 reads CASRTSGSAGNTIYF. The CDR3 DNA is TGTGCCAGCAGGACCTCAGGATCAGCTGGAAACACCATATATTTT.

The table lists this clonotype with a few counts. V is TRBV6-2 or TRBV6-3 and J is TRBJ1-5, with D perhaps TRBD1 (6 bases). The CDR3 covers 15 residues. Germline CDR1 reads MNHEY; CDR2 reads SVGEGT. Deletions cut 7 bases from V and 2 bases from J, with 15 bases between. The CDR3 nucleotides read TGTGCCAGCACCGAAACAGGGCTGGGCAATCAGCCCCAGCATTTT. Translating gives CASTETGLGNQPQHF.

The rearrangement uses TRBV9 and TRBJ2-5; no clear D gene. The CDR3 spans 13 residues. Germline V gene data show CDR1 as SGDLS and CDR2 as YYNGEE. V was pared by 0 bases and J by 4 bases, with 7 bases between. CDR3 DNA sequence: TGTGCCAGCAGCGTAGTCGGCACAGAGACCCAGTACTTC. Encoded protein: CASSVVGTETQYF.

This clonotype was seen repeatedly, ten times or more. The chain has TRBV9 and TRBJ1-2; D ambiguous. The ends were cut back, 0 bases at V and 5 bases at J, with 11 bases in the middle. This CDR3 has 14 amino acids. Germline CDR1 SGDLS, CDR2 YYNGEE. CDR3 DNA sequence: TGTGCCAGCAGCGTAGGAACTTCCCCGTATGGCTACACCTTC. Residues: CASSVGTSPYGYTF.

Concerning this clonotype itself: Sequence at one end of the junction differs from germline and may be a read error. The chain has TRBV7-7 and TRBJ2-2; D call uncertain. CDR3 length: 15 residues. The germline gives CDR1 SSHAT, CDR2 FNYEAQ (reference sequence). The CDR3 bases are TGTGCTAGCAGCCCCGGGCTAGGCCACACCGGGGAGCTGTTTTTT. Its translation is CASSPGLGHTGELFF.

The chain joins TRBV20-1 to TRBJ2-7; 9 bases align to TRBD1. CDR1 and CDR2 from the germline V gene are DFQATT and SNEGSKA (reference sequence). J was trimmed by 6 bases and V by 6 bases; bases with no gene match: 12. This CDR3 region has 14 residues. CDR3 sequence (DNA): TGCAGTGCAACCGGGACAGGGAAATTCGGCGAGCAGTACTTC. This codes for CSATGTGKFGEQYF.

This clonotype was counted only a few times. This chain joins TRBV12-3 or TRBV12-4 and TRBJ2-1; D is unresolved. The ends were cut back, 3 bases at V and 3 bases at J, with 6 bases in the middle. This CDR3 spans 13 amino acids. The CDR3 spells CASSFSLYNEQFF. CDR3 sequence (DNA): TGTGCCAGCAGTTTTAGTCTCTACAATGAGCAGTTCTTC.

The chain joins TRBV10-3 to TRBJ1-1; the match to TRBD1 covers 9 bases. The V gene's germline CDR1 is ENHRY and CDR2 SYGVKD. V dropped 6 bases and J dropped 1; count of bases not matched to a gene: 3. There are 14 residues in the CDR3. CDR3 nucleotides: TGTGCCATCAGGGGACAGGGAAGGAACACTGAAGCTTTCTTT. It encodes CAIRGQGRNTEAFF.

The J gene is TRBJ1-2, the V gene TRBV11-1; 11 nucleotides agree with TRBD1. The germline CDR1 and CDR2 sequences are SGHAT and FQDESV (reference sequence). Trimming removed 5 bases from V and 4 bases from J; junction bases left unmatched: 6. This CDR3 region has 15 residues. The CDR3 is CASSKRTGGSYGYTF. Written as DNA, the CDR3 is TGTGCCAGCAGCAAACGGACAGGGGGCAGCTATGGCTACACCTTC.

This clonotype has a count of ten or more. The chain recombines TRBV18 with TRBJ2-3, with TRBD2 identical over 11 bases. The germline V gene has CDR1 KGHSH and CDR2 LQKENI. The length of the CDR3 is 18 residues. Trimming at V came to 4 bases and at J to 2 bases, leaving 11 bases not matched to a gene. This chain's CDR3 is CASSLLPTSGETTDTQYF. The DNA for the CDR3 is TGTGCCAGCTCACTTTTGCCGACTAGCGGGGAAACCACAGATACGCAGTATTTT.

Many counts were recorded for this clonotype. V and J are TRBV3-1 and TRBJ2-7; 9 bases align to TRBD1. V lost 4 bases, J lost 3 bases, and 4 bases stayed unmatched. The length of the CDR3 is 14 residues. In germline, CDR1 is LGHDT, CDR2 YNNKEL (reference sequence). CDR3 sequence: CASSRGTGIYEQYF. The DNA of the CDR3 is TGTGCCAGCAGCCGGGGGACAGGGATCTACGAGCAGTACTTC.

This clonotype has a handful of counts. The rearrangement joins TRBV7-9 to TRBJ2-3; D gene uncertain. The CDR3 is 13 amino acids. Germline V lookup: CDR1 SEHNR, CDR2 FQNEAQ (reference sequence). V gave up 6 bases and J gave up 2 bases, with 9 bases separating them. DNA of the CDR3: TGTGCCAGCAGTATCGGCATCACAGATACGCAGTATTTT. Its protein is CASSIGITDTQYF.

This clonotype came up many times. The chain has TRBV6-2 or TRBV6-3 and TRBJ2-7; 8 bases align to TRBD2. The CDR3 contains 14 residues. Germline CDR1 is MNHEY and CDR2 is SVGEGT. V shed 5 bases, J shed 4 bases, and the junction held 7 bases outside the gene matches. CDR3 residues: CASSRAGVRYEQYF. CDR3 nucleotides: TGTGCCAGCAGTAGAGCGGGAGTTAGGTACGAGCAGTACTTC.

This chain connects TRBV7-2 to TRBJ2-1; 7 bases map to TRBD1. V dropped 3 bases and J dropped 4; count of bases not matched to a gene: 12. Germline CDR1 reads SGHTA; CDR2 reads FQGNSA. The CDR3 has 17 residues. The CDR3 bases are TGTGCCAGCAGCTTTTTCCCCGGGACAGCCAATTACAATGAGCAGTTCTTC. It translates to CASSFFPGTANYNEQFF.

The V gene is TRBV20-1, the J gene TRBJ1-2; D is possibly TRBD1 (6 bases). The CDR3 totals 12 residues. Germline values: CDR1 DFQATT, CDR2 SNEGSKA (reference sequence). Trimming cost V 5 bases and J 3 bases, with 10 bases left between them. The CDR3 spells CSAWRGHYGYTF. In DNA, the CDR3 is TGCAGTGCTTGGCGGGGGCACTATGGCTACACCTTC.

This clonotype was counted at least ten times. The rearrangement joins TRBV7-8 to TRBJ2-1; TRBD2 aligns across 12 bases. Germline trimming cut 1 base from V and 8 bases from J; bases unmatched to any gene: 0. Per the germline V gene, CDR1 is SGHVS and CDR2 is FQNEAQ. The CDR3 loop spans 14 amino acids. CDR3 in amino acids: CASSLGLAGDEQFF. The CDR3 nucleotides read TGTGCCAGCAGCTTAGGACTAGCGGGAGATGAGCAGTTCTTC.

This clonotype has at least ten counts. This chain uses TRBV20-1 with TRBJ1-2; D ambiguous. CDR3 size: 15 residues. Between the trimmed V and J ends, which lost 3 bases and 0 bases, there was a span of 14 bases. Looked up from germline, CDR1 is DFQATT and CDR2 is SNEGSKA (reference sequence). The CDR3 sequence: CSASSQAYANYGYTF. The DNA for the CDR3 is TGCAGTGCTAGTTCCCAGGCCTATGCTAACTATGGCTACACCTTC.

In its sample, this clonotype was seen many times. This chain joins TRBV11-2 and TRBJ2-1, with TRBD2 matching 10 bases. Germline V gives CDR1 SGHAT, CDR2 FQNNGV. J gave up 7 bases and V 5 bases, and 8 bases lay outside the gene matches. CDR3 length: 15 amino acids. CDR3 residues: CASSERLAGKNEQFF. The CDR3 DNA reads as TGTGCCAGCAGCGAGAGACTAGCGGGCAAAAATGAGCAGTTCTTC. Variable domain in full (rest from reference TRBV11-2 and TRBJ2-1): EAGVAQSPRYKIIEKRQSVAFWCNPISGHATLYWYQQILGQGPKLLIQFQNNGVVDDSQLPKDRFSAERLKGVDSTLKIQPAKLEDSAVYLCASSERLAGKNEQFFGPGTRLTVL.

In this sample, this clonotype turned up many times. This chain uses TRBV6-2 or TRBV6-3 with TRBJ2-3, with D uncertain. CDR1 MNHEY and CDR2 SVGEGT come from the germline V gene. V lost 7 bases and J 4 bases, leaving 18 bases between the germline ends. The CDR3 runs to 15 residues. The CDR3 sequence: CASTPVAGFADTQYF. CDR3 DNA: TGTGCCAGCACCCCGGTGGCAGGTTTCGCAGATACGCAGTATTTT.

This clonotype was counted a few times. The rearrangement uses TRBV6-2 or TRBV6-3 and TRBJ2-5; D perhaps matches TRBD2 (6 bases). V was clipped by 6 bases and J by 5 bases, with 13 bases between them. Per germline, CDR1 MNHEY and CDR2 SVGEGT. The CDR3 has 13 amino acids. The CDR3 protein is CASRAGGHETQYF. The CDR3 nucleotides read TGTGCCAGCAGAGCGGGCGGGCATGAGACCCAGTACTTC.

Of note for this clonotype: Germline and junction disagree at one end, which may indicate a read error. The gene calls are TRBV5-1 and TRBJ1-6; D possibly corresponds to TRBD1 (6 bases). Germline CDR1 reads SGHRS; CDR2 reads YFSETQ. The CDR3 is 15 residues long. DNA for the CDR3: TGCGACAGCAGCATAGAACAGGGTAGGGATTCACCCCTCCACTTT. This encodes CDSSIEQGRDSPLHF. Based on the CDR3 plus reference TRBV5-1 and TRBJ1-6, the full variable domain is KAGVTQTPRYLIKTRGQQVTLSCSPISGHRSVSWYQQTPGQGLQFLFEYFSETQRNKGNFPGRFSGRQFSNSRSEMNVSTLELGDSALYLCDSSIEQGRDSPLHFGNGTRLTVT.

This clonotype was seen more than once but under ten times. The chain links TRBV29-1 to TRBJ2-1, with 9 bases aligning to TRBD1. Germline V gene data show CDR1 as SQVTM and CDR2 as ANQGSEA. The CDR3 runs to 15 residues. Germline trimming cut 7 bases from V and 7 bases from J; bases unmatched to any gene: 14. The chain's CDR3 is CSAENRDRVLNEQFF. CDR3 coding DNA: TGCAGCGCCGAAAACCGGGACAGGGTCCTAAATGAGCAGTTCTTC.

This clonotype has ten or more counts. This rearrangement joins TRBV11-2 to TRBJ1-4; D unclear. V lost 5 bases and J lost 8, with 12 bases in between. CDR1 and CDR2 (germline): SGHAT, FQNNGV. The CDR3 spans 13 residues. CDR3 residues: CASSTGLKEKLFF. In DNA, the CDR3 is TGTGCCAGCAGCACCGGGCTAAAGGAAAAACTGTTTTTT.